These 2 T cell receptor beta chains were all obtained from the same sample, sequenced in a study of neurological immune-mediated disorders. Using its own MiXCR run on the 5' RACE reads, TCRdb lists one record per CDR3 protein. The table records tens of thousands of distinct CDR3 sequences, less than 8% of them present only once. Sample: CD8+ T cells from blood. The receptors stem from a man aged 18 to 30 in good health.

This clonotype was seen at least ten times. This chain joins TRBV29-1 and TRBJ1-1; D remains unclear. CDR1 SQVTM and CDR2 ANQGSEA come from the germline V gene. The CDR3 is 11 residues long. V gave up 5 bases and J gave up 4 bases, with 8 bases separating them. In DNA form, the CDR3 reads TGCAGCGTTCTGGGTACCACTGAAGCTTTCTTT. Translation: CSVLGTTEAFF.

This clonotype was observed many times. The rearrangement joins TRBV10-3 to TRBJ2-1, with D hard to call. The germline V and J ends were trimmed by 0 bases and 5 bases, with 5 bases remaining between them. Germline V gives CDR1 ENHRY, CDR2 SYGVKD. The CDR3 covers 13 residues. The CDR3 DNA sequence: TGTGCCATCAGTGAGTCGAGAAACAATGAGCAGTTCTTC. Translation: CAISESRNNEQFF.